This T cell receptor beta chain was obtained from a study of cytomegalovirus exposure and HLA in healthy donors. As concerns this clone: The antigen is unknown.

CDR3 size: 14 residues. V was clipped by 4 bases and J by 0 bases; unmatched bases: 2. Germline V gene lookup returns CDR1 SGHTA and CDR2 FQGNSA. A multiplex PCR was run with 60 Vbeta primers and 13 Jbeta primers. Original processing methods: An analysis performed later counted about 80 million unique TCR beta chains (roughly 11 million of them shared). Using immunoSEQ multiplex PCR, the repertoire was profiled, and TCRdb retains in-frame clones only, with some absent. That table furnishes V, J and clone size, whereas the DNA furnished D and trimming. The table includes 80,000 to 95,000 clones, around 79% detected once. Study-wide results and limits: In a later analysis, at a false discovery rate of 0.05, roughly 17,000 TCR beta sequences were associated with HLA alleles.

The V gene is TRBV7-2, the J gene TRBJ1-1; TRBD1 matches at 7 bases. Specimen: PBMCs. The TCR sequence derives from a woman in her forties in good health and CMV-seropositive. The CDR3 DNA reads TGTGCCAGCAGCTCCGGACAGGTGAACACTGAAGCTTTCTTT. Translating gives CASSSGQVNTEAFF. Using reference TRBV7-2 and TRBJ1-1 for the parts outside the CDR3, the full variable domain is GAGVSQSPSNKVTEKGKDVELRCDPISGHTALYWYRQSLGQGLEFLIYFQGNSAPDKSGLPSDRFSAERTGGSVSTLTIQRTQQEDSAVYLCASSSGQVNTEAFFGQGTRLTVV.